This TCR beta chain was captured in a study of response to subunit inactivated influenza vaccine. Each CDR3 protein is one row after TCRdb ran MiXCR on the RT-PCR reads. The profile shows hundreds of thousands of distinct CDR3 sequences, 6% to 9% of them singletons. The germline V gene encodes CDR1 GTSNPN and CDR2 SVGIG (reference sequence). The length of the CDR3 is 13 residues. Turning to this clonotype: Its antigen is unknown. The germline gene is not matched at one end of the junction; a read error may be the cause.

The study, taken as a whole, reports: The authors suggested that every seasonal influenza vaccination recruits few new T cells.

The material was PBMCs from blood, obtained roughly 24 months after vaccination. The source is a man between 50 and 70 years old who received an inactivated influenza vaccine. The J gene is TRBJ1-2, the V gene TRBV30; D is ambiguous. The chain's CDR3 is CAWCVSILYGYTF. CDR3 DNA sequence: TGTGCCTGGTGTGTATCCATTTTATATGGCTACACCTTC.